The rows below give T cell receptor beta chains drawn from one sample of a study of blood T cells in healthy people across ages. TCRdb reanalysed the 5' RACE reads using MiXCR and keeps one entry per CDR3 protein. The table shows about 1.7 million distinct CDR3 sequences, with 28% occurring only once. Input material: blood. The receptors shown here come from a woman aged 30 to 39 in good health. The CDR3 runs from the conserved cysteine through the conserved F or W. The order of the fields is V gene, J gene, D gene, clone size, CDR3 protein, CDR3 DNA. The D gene is left open where the match is weak. Expanded clones get a size class; other rows say once, few or many, or leave the size out.

>TRBV6-2/TRBV6-3|TRBJ2-3|-|-
CASSYAGGGWTDTQYF
TGTGCCAGCAGTTACGCAGGAGGAGGTTGGACAGATACGCAGTATTTT
>TRBV19|TRBJ2-7|TRBD1|few
CASSIGTGGYEQYF
TGTGCCAGTAGTATCGGGACAGGGGGCTACGAGCAGTACTTC
>TRBV4-3|TRBJ1-4|-|few
CASSPRAGQEKLFF
TGCGCCAGCAGCCCCAGGGCAGGGCAGGAAAAACTGTTTTTT
>TRBV20-1|TRBJ1-5|-|few
CSASRGIDQPQHF
TGCAGTGCTAGTCGGGGTATTGATCAGCCCCAGCATTTT
>TRBV5-1|TRBJ2-1|-|many
CASSLRQDSYNEQFF
TGTGCCAGCAGCTTACGACAGGATTCCTACAATGAGCAGTTCTTC
>TRBV5-1|TRBJ2-3|-|-
CASSTIGGRTDTQYF
TGCGCCAGCAGTACGATCGGGGGTCGCACAGATACGCAGTATTTT
>TRBV5-6|TRBJ2-7|-|-
CASSENKGVLTYEQYF
TGTGCCAGCAGCGAAAACAAGGGGGTCCTTACCTACGAGCAGTACTTC
>TRBV29-1|TRBJ1-1|TRBD1|few
CSVPWTGNTETFF
TGCAGCGTACCCTGGACAGGGAACACTGAAACTTTCTTT
>TRBV29-1|TRBJ1-1|-|few
CSVTNHRESTEAFF
TGCAGCGTTACGAACCACAGGGAGAGCACTGAGGCTTTCTTT
>TRBV3-1|TRBJ2-7|-|few
CASSQVGGAEQYF
TGTGCCAGCAGCCAAGTTGGGGGGGCCGAGCAGTACTTC
>TRBV3-1|TRBJ1-2|TRBD1|-
CASSPTGTGHGYTF
TGTGCCAGCAGCCCTACCGGGACAGGGCATGGCTACACCTTC
>TRBV29-1|TRBJ1-5|TRBD1|few
CSVAQGAGNQPQHF
TGCAGCGTCGCTCAGGGGGCTGGAAATCAGCCCCAGCATTTT
>TRBV20-1|TRBJ2-1|-|-
CSARDQVGSSYNEQFF
TGCAGTGCTAGAGATCAGGTTGGGAGCTCCTACAATGAGCAGTTCTTC
>TRBV29-1|TRBJ2-5|-|many
CSVEDSLRGETQYF
TGCAGCGTTGAGGACAGTCTGAGGGGGGAGACCCAGTACTTC
>TRBV5-1|TRBJ2-1|TRBD2|many
CASSLVASGANEQFF
TGCGCCAGCAGCTTGGTGGCTAGCGGGGCCAATGAGCAGTTCTTC
>TRBV12-3/TRBV12-4|TRBJ1-5|TRBD1|many
CASSRDRLNQPQHF
TGTGCCAGCAGTCGGGACAGGCTGAATCAGCCCCAGCATTTT
>TRBV6-6|TRBJ2-5|-|-
CASSHRYRGQETQYF
TGTGCCAGCAGTCATAGATATAGAGGGCAAGAGACCCAGTACTTC
>TRBV19|TRBJ1-5|TRBD1|few
CASRRGQQNQPQHF
TGTGCCAGCCGGCGGGGACAGCAGAATCAGCCCCAGCATTTT
>TRBV24-1|TRBJ2-1|TRBD2|-
CATSAGGPKNEQFF
TGTGCCACGAGCGCGGGGGGGCCTAAGAATGAGCAGTTCTTC
>TRBV7-9|TRBJ1-2|-|-
CASSVDERGYTF
TGTGCCAGCAGCGTCGACGAACGTGGCTACACCTTC
>TRBV6-1|TRBJ2-5|-|many
CASSVELQETQYF
TGTGCCAGCAGTGTGGAACTCCAAGAGACCCAGTACTTC
>TRBV7-9|TRBJ2-7|-|many
CASSLATRDEQYF
TGTGCCAGCAGCTTAGCGACTAGAGACGAGCAGTACTTC
>TRBV7-9|TRBJ1-5|-|-
CASSSGWSQPQHF
TGTGCCAGCAGCTCAGGGTGGAGCCAGCCCCAGCATTTT
>TRBV27|TRBJ1-5|-|-
CASRDGAGLEPQHF
TGTGCCAGCAGGGACGGGGCGGGCCTAGAGCCCCAGCATTTT
>TRBV5-1|TRBJ2-7|-|many
CASSLGQDSYEQYF
TGCGCCAGCAGCTTGGGCCAGGACTCCTACGAGCAGTACTTC
>TRBV6-1|TRBJ2-7|-|-
CASRHNRGGYEQYF
TGTGCCAGCAGACACAACAGGGGGGGATACGAGCAGTACTTC
>TRBV28|TRBJ2-5|-|-
CASSFGFYQETQYF
TGTGCCAGCAGTTTCGGCTTCTACCAAGAGACCCAGTACTTC